Listed below are T cell receptor beta chains from one sample, sequenced in a study of cytomegalovirus exposure and HLA in healthy donors. Profiled with immunoSEQ multiplex PCR; TCRdb holds only in-frame clones, not every one. The table includes roughly 120,000 clones, approximately 72% detected once. The specimen sequenced was PBMCs. These receptor sequences come from a woman between 35 and 50 years old in good health and CMV-seropositive. Both conserved end residues are part of each CDR3. The D gene is left open where the match is weak. Size is omitted from some rows. Given values are once, few, many or a class for expanded clones.

clone_size,v_call,j_call,d_call,cdr3_aa,cdr3_nt
.,TRBV6-5,TRBJ2-3,TRBD2,CASAFGGGAPDTQYF,TGTGCCAGCGCGTTTGGCGGGGGGGCCCCAGATACGCAGTATTTT
.,TRBV7-3,TRBJ2-5,TRBD2,CASSLSGSRETQYF,TGTGCCAGCAGCTTAAGCGGGAGCCGGGAGACCCAGTACTTC
few,TRBV19,TRBJ1-1,.,CASSPGDTEAFF,TGTGCCAGTAGTCCCGGGGACACTGAAGCTTTCTTT
.,TRBV7-2,TRBJ1-2,TRBD1,CASSFDRGLYGYTF,TGTGCCAGCAGCTTCGACAGGGGGCTCTATGGCTACACCTTC
.,TRBV9,TRBJ1-1,.,CASSARGNLITEAFF,TGTGCCAGCAGCGCACGGGGAAACCTGATCACTGAAGCTTTCTTT
.,TRBV2,TRBJ2-1,.,CASRSGGNEQFF,TGTGCCAGCAGATCTGGGGGGAATGAGCAGTTCTTC
.,TRBV6-1,TRBJ2-6,.,CASSAGAGANVLTF,TGTGCCAGCAGTGCAGGGGCTGGGGCCAACGTCCTGACTTTC
.,TRBV6-1,TRBJ1-2,.,CASMGGEVNYGYTF,TGTGCCAGCATGGGAGGGGAGGTAAACTATGGCTACACCTTC
few,TRBV19,TRBJ1-5,TRBD1,CASSIGDRDAQPQHF,TGTGCCAGTAGTATAGGGGACAGGGACGCTCAGCCCCAGCATTTT
.,TRBV9,TRBJ2-7,.,CASSVAPNSYEQYF,TGTGCCAGCAGCGTAGCTCCAAACTCCTACGAGCAGTACTTC
.,TRBV29-1,TRBJ1-1,.,CSVEGQGTTEAFF,TGCAGCGTTGAAGGGCAGGGGACCACTGAAGCTTTCTTT
.,TRBV18,TRBJ1-1,TRBD1,CASSPTGGGRTEAFF,TGTGCCAGCTCACCAACAGGGGGGGGCCGCACTGAAGCTTTCTTT
.,TRBV6-5,TRBJ2-5,TRBD2,CASSYSIVAGAATQYF,TGTGCCAGCAGTTACTCGATAGTAGCGGGGGCTGCGACCCAGTACTTC
.,TRBV25-1,TRBJ1-1,.,CASSDSRRDYTEAFF,TGTGCCAGCAGTGACTCTAGAAGGGACTACACTGAAGCTTTCTTT
.,TRBV6-1,TRBJ1-5,.,CASRGGAGRQPQHF,TGTGCCAGCAGAGGTGGGGCAGGACGCCAGCCCCAGCATTTT
.,TRBV7-2,TRBJ2-4,.,CASSLSSEPTEQYF,TGTGCCAGCAGCTTATCCTCTGAACCTACAGAACAGTACTTC
.,TRBV5-6,TRBJ2-5,TRBD2,CASSPRGGETQYF,TGTGCCAGCAGTCCACGGGGGGGAGAGACCCAGTACTTC
.,TRBV7-2,TRBJ2-2,TRBD1,CASSPRQGSVAGELFF,TGTGCCAGCAGCCCCCGACAGGGGAGTGTGGCCGGGGAGCTGTTTTTT
.,TRBV5-6,TRBJ2-3,TRBD1,CASSPLGQGAVDTQYF,TGTGCCAGCAGCCCCCTGGGACAGGGGGCGGTAGATACGCAGTATTTT
.,TRBV7-9,TRBJ1-4,TRBD1,CASSIGTGTPFDEKLFF,TGTGCCAGCAGCATCGGGACAGGGACCCCTTTTGATGAAAAACTGTTTTTT
once,TRBV2,TRBJ1-3,.,CASKDRNSGNTIYF,TGTGCCAGCAAGGACAGAAACTCTGGAAACACCATATATTTT
.,TRBV5-1,TRBJ1-1,.,CASSLVGQGWGSAEAFF,TGCGCCAGCAGCTTGGTGGGGCAAGGGTGGGGAAGCGCTGAAGCTTTCTTT
.,TRBV29-1,TRBJ2-1,.,CSPEFVLSYNEQFF,TGCAGCCCCGAGTTTGTACTGTCCTACAATGAGCAGTTCTTC
.,TRBV5-1,TRBJ2-5,TRBD1,CASSFGTGGETQYF,TGCGCCAGCAGCTTTGGGACAGGGGGAGAGACCCAGTACTTC
.,TRBV7-2,TRBJ1-2,.,CASSLEENYGYTF,TGTGCCAGCAGCTTAGAAGAGAACTATGGCTACACCTTC
.,TRBV5-8,TRBJ1-6,TRBD1,CASSLWQGVNSPLHF,TGTGCCAGCAGCTTGTGGCAGGGGGTTAATTCACCCCTCCACTTT
.,TRBV19,TRBJ1-5,.,CASSRDSNQPQHF,TGTGCCAGTAGTCGGGATAGCAATCAGCCCCAGCATTTT
.,TRBV9,TRBJ1-2,.,CASSVSTGNYGYTF,TGTGCCAGCAGCGTATCTACAGGGAACTATGGCTACACCTTC
.,TRBV6-5,TRBJ2-7,.,CASRKGAETYEQYF,TGTGCCAGCAGAAAAGGGGCCGAAACCTACGAGCAGTACTTC
.,TRBV11-1,TRBJ2-7,TRBD2,CASSLFGTSGGAIVEQYF,TGTGCCAGCAGCCTATTCGGGACTAGCGGGGGGGCCATTGTCGAGCAGTACTTC
.,TRBV6-6,TRBJ1-2,.,CASSYLTEANYGYTF,TGTGCCAGCAGTTACCTGACAGAAGCTAACTATGGCTACACCTTC
.,TRBV29-1,TRBJ1-1,.,CSASRGGANTEAFF,TGCAGCGCCTCCCGAGGAGGGGCGAACACTGAAGCTTTCTTT
once,TRBV9,TRBJ1-1,.,CASSVGRNTEAFF,TGTGCCAGCAGCGTAGGGAGGAACACTGAAGCTTTCTTT
.,TRBV6-5,TRBJ1-1,TRBD1,CASSYSGQGEAFF,TGTGCCAGCAGTTACTCGGGACAGGGGGAAGCTTTCTTT
few,TRBV10-3,TRBJ1-2,.,CAISAQQGFYTF,TGTGCCATCAGCGCGCAGCAGGGGTTCTACACCTTC
.,TRBV19,TRBJ1-1,TRBD1,CAIKDRQGTFF,TGTGCCATTAAGGACCGACAGGGAACTTTCTTT
.,TRBV29-1,TRBJ1-6,.,CSVVLQGSNSPLHF,TGCAGCGTTGTTTTACAGGGAAGTAATTCACCCCTCCACTTT
.,TRBV15,TRBJ2-7,TRBD1,CATSREGNRGDEQYF,TGTGCCACCAGCAGAGAAGGCAACAGGGGCGACGAGCAGTACTTC
.,TRBV7-9,TRBJ1-4,TRBD1,CASSLWDRGEKLFF,TGTGCCAGCAGCCTTTGGGACAGGGGTGAAAAACTGTTTTTT
.,TRBV5-1,TRBJ2-1,TRBD2,CASSDGTRGGEQFF,TGCGCCAGCAGCGACGGGACTAGGGGAGGGGAGCAGTTCTTC
.,TRBV6-5,TRBJ2-7,.,CASSYREYYEQYF,TGTGCCAGCAGTTACAGGGAGTACTACGAGCAGTACTTC
.,TRBV29-1,TRBJ2-1,TRBD2,CSVDKLAGERAEQFF,TGCAGCGTTGATAAGCTAGCGGGGGAAAGGGCTGAGCAGTTCTTC
.,TRBV13,TRBJ1-1,.,CASSLGARNTEAFF,TGTGCCAGCAGCTTAGGGGCAAGGAACACTGAAGCTTTCTTT
few,TRBV7-9,TRBJ1-3,.,CASSLNRAGNTIYF,TGTGCCAGCAGCTTAAACAGGGCTGGAAACACCATATATTTT
.,TRBV27,TRBJ1-4,.,CASSYRVGEKLFF,TGTGCCAGCAGTTACAGGGTAGGGGAAAAACTGTTTTTT
.,TRBV7-2,TRBJ1-6,TRBD1,CASSSGTGTIGGNSPLHF,TGTGCCAGCAGCTCCGGGACAGGGACAATAGGTGGGAATTCACCCCTCCACTTT
.,TRBV5-1,TRBJ2-7,TRBD1,CASSSGQGFYEQYF,TGCGCCAGCAGCTCGGGACAGGGATTCTACGAGCAGTACTTC
.,TRBV6-1,TRBJ1-2,.,CASSNEEGYTF,TGTGCCAGCAGTAATGAGGAAGGCTACACCTTC
.,TRBV15,TRBJ1-2,.,CATSRDTGYNYGYTF,TGTGCCACCAGCAGGGACACTGGGTATAACTATGGCTACACCTTC
.,TRBV11-2,TRBJ1-4,TRBD1,CASSHRMGQGQEKLFF,TGTGCCAGCAGCCATCGGATGGGACAGGGCCAAGAAAAACTGTTTTTT
.,TRBV6-1,TRBJ1-1,.,CASSPGPMNTEAFF,TGTGCCAGCAGTCCGGGTCCCATGAACACTGAAGCTTTCTTT
.,TRBV7-9,TRBJ2-3,TRBD2,CASSSSGGASDTQYF,TGTGCCAGCAGCTCTAGCGGGGGGGCCTCAGATACGCAGTATTTT
few,TRBV12-5,TRBJ1-1,.,CASGLLNTGHTEAFF,TGTGCTAGTGGTTTGCTGAACACAGGGCACACTGAAGCTTTCTTT
.,TRBV5-1,TRBJ2-1,.,CASSLSADYNEQFF,TGCGCCAGCAGCTTGTCGGCGGACTATAATGAGCAGTTCTTC
.,TRBV28,TRBJ1-6,.,CASSPGTRHDSPLHF,TGTGCCAGCAGCCCCGGCACGAGGCATGATTCACCCCTCCACTTT
.,TRBV5-1,TRBJ1-1,.,CASSPNPDTYTEAFF,TGCGCCAGCAGCCCAAACCCGGACACCTACACTGAAGCTTTCTTT
few,TRBV18,TRBJ2-3,.,CASSPTGRDTQYF,TGTGCCAGCTCACCCACTGGGCGCGATACGCAGTATTTT